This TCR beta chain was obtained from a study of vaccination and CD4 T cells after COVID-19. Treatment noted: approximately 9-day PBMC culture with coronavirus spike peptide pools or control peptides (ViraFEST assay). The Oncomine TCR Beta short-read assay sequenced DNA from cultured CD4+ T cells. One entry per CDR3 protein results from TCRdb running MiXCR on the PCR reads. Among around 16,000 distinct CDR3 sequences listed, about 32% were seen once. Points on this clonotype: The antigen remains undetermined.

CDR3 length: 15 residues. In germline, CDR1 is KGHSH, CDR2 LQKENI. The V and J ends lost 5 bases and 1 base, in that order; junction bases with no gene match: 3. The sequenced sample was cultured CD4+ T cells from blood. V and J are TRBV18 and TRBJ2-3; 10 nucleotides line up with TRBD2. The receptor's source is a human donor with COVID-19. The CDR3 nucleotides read TGTGCCAGCTCAGCTACTAGCGGGGGCACAGATACGCAGTATTTT. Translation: CASSATSGGTDTQYF.